This T cell receptor beta chain comes out of a study of cytomegalovirus exposure and HLA in healthy donors. Study at large: The same platform was used for the 130 or so validation repertoires as for the approximately 610 first-cohort repertoires, as reported in a later analysis.

Overall study findings and caveats: It was confirmed in vitro that three of the CMV-associated chains were specific for CMV antigens. The study flagged about 160 TCR beta chains as cytomegalovirus-associated.

With respect to this clone: Its antigen is undetermined.

Data came from immunoSEQ multiplex PCR; TCRdb stores just in-frame clones and leaves some out. Of 65,000 or so clones listed, about 90% are singletons. The sequence derives from a woman younger than 30 in good health and CMV-seronegative. The sample taken for sequencing was PBMCs.

The CDR3 loop is CASSVETRTAQFF. CDR3 bases: TGTGCCAGCAGCGTAGAAACTAGGACAGCGCAGTTCTTC. The chain has TRBV9 and TRBJ2-1, with a possible D match to TRBD1 (6 bases). Germline V gene lookup returns CDR1 SGDLS and CDR2 YYNGEE. V lost 0 bases and J lost 12, with 13 bases in between. This CDR3 spans 13 amino acids.